Given below is one T cell receptor beta chain in context. Germline V lookup: CDR1 DFQATT, CDR2 SNEGSKA (reference sequence). There are 15 residues in the CDR3. The V end lost 3 bases, the J end lost 0 bases, and 15 bases lay between the germline ends. The method was immunoSEQ multiplex PCR; TCRdb's version includes in-frame clones alone and lacks a portion of them. The sample shows 65,000 to 80,000 clones, 92% of them seen only once. This sample is part of a study of T cell responses to AZD1222 COVID-19 vaccine. Source: peripheral blood, taken on day 0 of MenACWY control vaccination. This receptor was taken from an adult in good health. This sequence joins TRBV20-1 and TRBJ2-7; D remains unclear. The CDR3 here is CSASGNSASSYEQYF. CDR3 DNA: TGCAGTGCTAGTGGAAACTCCGCGAGCTCCTACGAGCAGTACTTC.